Below are 28 T cell receptor beta chains sequenced from a single sample in a study of shared clonotypes between healthy human individuals (dated by TCRdb to about 2020). Library method: the immunoSEQ multiplex PCR assay. In TCRdb, the immuneACCESS table is reduced to in-frame sequences with V and J assigned. These tables do not hold every clone; where another copy was compared, an unresolved V gene accounts for under half, and the others remain unexplained. Within this sample are 2 million to 3 million clones, with around 94% of them counted one time only. 0.13% to 0.15% of the sample goes to the ten largest clones. Sequencing input: naive CD4+ T cells sorted from blood. Per the publication, the cell subset or site label means: CD45RA+ positively selected. These TCRs come from a man younger than 30 in good health.

The genes are TRBV6-1 and TRBJ1-3; D gene unclear. Germline values: CDR1 MNHNS, CDR2 SASEGT. The V end was cut by 6 bases, the J end by 0 bases, with 6 bases between. The CDR3 totals 13 residues. The DNA of the CDR3 is TGTGCCAGCAGGGTACCCTCTGGAAACACCATATATTTT. It codes for CASRVPSGNTIYF.

The V and J genes are TRBV7-3 and TRBJ2-5; D is ambiguous. CDR1 and CDR2 (germline): SGHTA, FQGTGA. Trimming left V 2 bases short and J 4 bases short, with 8 bases between. This CDR3 spans 13 amino acids. CDR3 DNA sequence: TGTGCCAGCAGCTTAGGGCAGATAGAGACCCAGTACTTC. This sequence encodes CASSLGQIETQYF.

Points on this clone: The same CDR3 is also encoded by other DNA sequences in this sample. CDR3 in DNA: TGTGCCAGCAGCCGGGGCCTGAACACTGAAGCTTTCTTT. This gives the protein CASSRGLNTEAFF. The chain is built from TRBV5-4 and TRBJ1-1, with D perhaps TRBD1 (5 bases). Trimming cost V 4 bases and J 0 bases, with 7 bases left between them. Germline V CDR1 and CDR2: SGHNT, YYREEE (reference sequence). This CDR3 spans 13 amino acids.

The rearrangement links TRBV19 to TRBJ2-7; D unclear. The germline V and J ends were trimmed by 4 bases and 0 bases, with 10 bases remaining between them. This CDR3 is 14 amino acids long. Looked up from germline, CDR1 is LNHDA and CDR2 is SQIVND (reference sequence). The CDR3 here is CASSNRRSSYEQYF. The CDR3 DNA sequence: TGTGCCAGTAGTAACAGAAGGAGCTCCTACGAGCAGTACTTC.

CDR3 sequence: CASRLAGGDAYEQYF. The CDR3 DNA reads TGTGCCAGCAGACTAGCGGGAGGGGACGCCTACGAGCAGTACTTC. This chain links TRBV6-6 with TRBJ2-7; TRBD2 matches 13 bases. The germline V gene has CDR1 MNHNY and CDR2 SVGAGI (reference sequence). This CDR3 is 15 amino acids long. J was trimmed by 2 bases and V by 6 bases; bases with no gene match: 4.

The chain combines TRBV10-2 with TRBJ2-7; D unresolved. The V gene lost 4 bases and the J gene lost 1 base, with 8 bases spanning the gap. From germline, CDR1 is WSHSY and CDR2 SAAADI. This CDR3 has 13 amino acids. Written as DNA, the CDR3 is TGCGCCAGCAGTGCGGATAGATCCTACGAGCAGTACTTC. Protein product: CASSADRSYEQYF.

The rearrangement uses TRBV5-6 and TRBJ1-5, with TRBD1 as a possible D gene (5 bases). The germline V and J ends were trimmed by 1 base and 6 bases, with 14 bases remaining between them. This CDR3 spans 15 amino acids. Germline lookup yields CDR1 SGHDT and CDR2 YYEEEE. The CDR3: CASSLWWGVGQPQHF. CDR3 nucleotides: TGTGCCAGCAGCTTGTGGTGGGGGGTCGGTCAGCCCCAGCATTTT. Looking up the rest from reference TRBV5-6 and TRBJ1-5 gives the full variable domain: DAGVTQSPTHLIKTRGQQVTLRCSPKSGHDTVSWYQQALGQGPQFIFQYYEEEERQRGNFPDRFSGHQFPNYSSELNVNALLLGDSALYLCASSLWWGVGQPQHFGDGTRLSIL.

The chain has TRBV6-5 and TRBJ1-6; D might be TRBD1 (5 bases). The V gene's germline CDR1 is MNHEY and CDR2 SVGAGI. With 7 bases removed from V and 9 bases from J, the gap between germline ends came to 16 bases. This CDR3 has 14 amino acids. CDR3 nucleotides: TGTGCCAGCACCTCCCGGGGGGAAAGTTCACCCCTCCACTTT. It is translated as CASTSRGESSPLHF.

V gene TRBV19 combines with J gene TRBJ2-5, with TRBD2 matching 8 bases. The V segment lost 5 bases and the J segment 2 bases; nucleotides outside the gene matches: 7. Germline V gene data show CDR1 as LNHDA and CDR2 as SQIVND (reference sequence). CDR3 length: 15 amino acids. The CDR3 region is CASSLYKREQETQYF. In DNA form, the CDR3 reads TGTGCCAGTAGTCTTTACAAGCGGGAGCAAGAGACCCAGTACTTC.

The chain links TRBV15 to TRBJ1-3; the D gene is possibly TRBD1 (5 bases). The germline CDR1 and CDR2 sequences are LNHNV and YYDKDF (reference sequence). The CDR3 is made up of 16 amino acids. V dropped 1 base and J dropped 4 bases, with 14 bases sitting between them. Here the CDR3 reads CATSRGGPGLGNTIYF. Here the CDR3 DNA reads TGTGCCACCAGCAGAGGGGGACCGGGACTAGGAAACACCATATATTTT.

V gene TRBV10-3 combines with J gene TRBJ1-4, with no clear D. The CDR3 is 14 residues long. The V gene lost 3 bases and the J gene lost 8 bases, with 13 bases spanning the gap. Germline V gene data show CDR1 as ENHRY and CDR2 as SYGVKD. CDR3 sequence: CAISEGVYREKLFF. The CDR3 DNA sequence: TGTGCCATCAGTGAAGGCGTCTACCGGGAAAAACTGTTTTTT.

The chain combines TRBV18 with TRBJ2-2; D perhaps matches TRBD1 (7 bases). V lost 3 bases and J 6 bases, leaving 17 bases between the germline ends. This CDR3 spans 16 amino acids. CDR1 and CDR2 (germline): KGHSH, LQKENI. As DNA, the CDR3 is TGTGCCAGCTCACCCCTACAGGGGCGCGGGGCCGGGGAGCTGTTTTTT. This gives the protein CASSPLQGRGAGELFF.

The J gene is TRBJ2-7, the V gene TRBV7-2; possible D gene TRBD1, 6 bases. The germline gives CDR1 SGHTA, CDR2 FQGNSA. The CDR3 loop spans 15 amino acids. V was pared by 5 bases and J by 0 bases, with 14 bases between. The CDR3, as DNA: TGTGCCAGCAGCCTTCTACAGGGTAGCTCCTACGAGCAGTACTTC. It encodes CASSLLQGSSYEQYF.

The rearrangement links TRBV5-1 to TRBJ2-1; 11 bases are a match to TRBD2. J gave up 6 bases and V 4 bases, and 9 bases lay outside the gene matches. The CDR3 has 16 amino acids. The germline V gene has CDR1 SGHRS and CDR2 YFSETQ. CDR3 DNA sequence: TGCGCCAGCAGCCCGGGACTAGCGGTTCGGGCCAATGAGCAGTTCTTC. Amino acids: CASSPGLAVRANEQFF.

The CDR3: CAISDGVGNSYEQYF. CDR3 sequence (DNA): TGTGCCATCAGTGATGGGGTCGGAAACTCCTACGAGCAGTACTTC. The chain uses TRBV10-3 and TRBJ2-7; the D is unclear. There are 15 residues in the CDR3. V dropped 3 bases and J dropped 0 bases, with 12 bases sitting between them. Per germline, CDR1 ENHRY and CDR2 SYGVKD.

The CDR3 loop is CASSSGPGTGFYEQYF. The CDR3 DNA follows: TGTGCCAGCAGCTCGGGTCCCGGGACAGGGTTCTACGAGCAGTACTTC. The rearrangement joins TRBV5-4 to TRBJ2-7, with TRBD1 matching 9 bases. CDR1 is SGHNT and CDR2 is YYREEE in the germline V gene (reference sequence). J was trimmed by 3 bases and V by 3 bases; bases with no gene match: 10. This CDR3 contains 16 residues.

The genes are TRBV21-1 and TRBJ1-4; the D segment call TRBD1 is taken from the table without a DNA check. TRBV21-1 is recorded as a pseudogene. The CDR3 extends over 15 amino acids. The CDR3 region has the DNA TGTGCCAGCAGCATTCGGACAGGGGGGAGTGAAAAACTGTTTTTT. Translation gives CASSIRTGGSEKLFF.

Written as DNA, the CDR3 is TGTGCCAGCAGCTCTAAGCGGGACCTACTCCCGCCCGGGGAGCTGTTTTTT. As protein: CASSSKRDLLPPGELFF. The genes are TRBV7-9 and TRBJ2-2; 7 bases are a match to TRBD2. This CDR3 region has 17 residues. Germline trimming cut 4 bases from V and 6 bases from J; bases unmatched to any gene: 14. CDR1 SEHNR and CDR2 FQNEAQ come from the germline V gene (reference sequence).

The chain couples TRBV6-1 to TRBJ1-1, with D possibly matching TRBD1 (6 bases). CDR3 length equals 16 residues. Germline V CDR1 and CDR2: MNHNS, SASEGT. V was cut by 4 bases and J by 0 bases, with 15 bases left in between. The CDR3 DNA follows: TGTGCCAGCAGTGTTCTCCAGGGGCCGTTGAACACTGAAGCTTTCTTT. Its protein is CASSVLQGPLNTEAFF.

The chain uses TRBV5-1 and TRBJ2-5; unclear D gene. The CDR3 is 15 residues long. From germline, CDR1 is SGHRS and CDR2 YFSETQ. Trimming removed 0 bases at V and 2 bases at J, with 11 bases between. The CDR3 DNA is TGCGCCAGCAGCTTGGAGTACGGTTTTCAAGAGACCCAGTACTTC. It yields the protein CASSLEYGFQETQYF.

This clone was recorded only once. V and J are TRBV2 and TRBJ2-5, with D maybe TRBD2 (6 bases). The germline V gene encodes CDR1 SNHLY and CDR2 FYNNEI. The CDR3 is made up of 14 amino acids. Trimming left V 4 bases short and J 5 bases short, with 14 bases between. The CDR3 sequence: CASSAGVAGETQYF. For the CDR3, the DNA is TGTGCCAGCAGTGCGGGAGTGGCCGGCGAGACCCAGTACTTC.

In the case of this clone: Other DNA sequences in the sample encode the same CDR3. The chain carries TRBV29-1 and TRBJ2-7, with D unclear. Trimming shortened V by 4 bases and J by 0 bases, and 7 bases separated the two germline ends. The CDR3 extends over 12 amino acids. The germline CDR1 and CDR2 sequences are SQVTM and ANQGSEA. In DNA form, the CDR3 reads TGCAGCGTTGCTGGAGTCTCCTACGAGCAGTACTTC. Translated: CSVAGVSYEQYF.

CDR3 in amino acids: CAISEGALMGSGGYEQYF. DNA of the CDR3: TGTGCCATCAGTGAGGGGGCTCTCATGGGTAGCGGGGGCTACGAGCAGTACTTC. The gene calls are TRBV10-3 and TRBJ2-5; TRBD2 agrees at 9 bases. Gene TRBJ2-7 matches the end of the DNA better, so the J call may be wrong. CDR3 length equals 18 residues. Per germline, CDR1 ENHRY and CDR2 SYGVKD.

The chain employs TRBV7-9 and TRBJ1-4; D is unclear. Trimming pared 11 bases from V and 8 bases from J, leaving 18 bases between. This CDR3 spans 13 amino acids. Germline CDR1 and CDR2: SEHNR and FQNEAQ (reference sequence). CDR3 amino acids: CACDGPGYEKLFF. The CDR3 DNA follows: TGTGCCTGCGACGGCCCGGGCTACGAAAAACTGTTTTTT.

The V and J genes are TRBV11-2 and TRBJ2-5, with D hard to call. The V end lost 2 bases, the J end lost 1 base, and 11 bases lay between the germline ends. This CDR3 contains 15 residues. Per the germline V gene, CDR1 is SGHAT and CDR2 is FQNNGV. The CDR3 region is CASSLPQTIQETQYF. As DNA, the CDR3 is TGTGCCAGCAGCTTACCACAGACAATCCAAGAGACCCAGTACTTC. Full variable domain (outside the CDR3, taken from reference TRBV11-2 and TRBJ2-5): EAGVAQSPRYKIIEKRQSVAFWCNPISGHATLYWYQQILGQGPKLLIQFQNNGVVDDSQLPKDRFSAERLKGVDSTLKIQPAKLEDSAVYLCASSLPQTIQETQYFGPGTRLLVL.

This clone was seen only once. This rearrangement joins TRBV6-5 to TRBJ1-5; TRBD1 is a possible D gene (6 bases). Germline V gives CDR1 MNHEY, CDR2 SVGAGI. The ends were cut back, 3 bases at V and 2 bases at J, with 11 bases in the middle. The CDR3 length is 15 residues. The CDR3 here is CASSYDRTRNQPQHF. The CDR3 DNA reads as TGTGCCAGCAGTTATGACAGGACCCGCAATCAGCCCCAGCATTTT.

The gene calls are TRBV2 and TRBJ1-5; D call uncertain. The CDR3 consists of 17 residues. Germline V gene data show CDR1 as SNHLY and CDR2 as FYNNEI. Trimming shortened V by 0 bases and J by 6 bases, and 18 bases separated the two germline ends. The CDR3 bases are TGTGCCAGCAGTGAAGCTTATGCCACCTCTTACAGTCAGCCCCAGCATTTT. Its translation: CASSEAYATSYSQPQHF.

The rearrangement joins TRBV10-3 to TRBJ1-1, with D perhaps TRBD1 (5 bases). This CDR3 comprises 15 residues. V lost 10 bases to trimming and J lost 0 bases, with 18 bases between them. The germline gives CDR1 ENHRY, CDR2 SYGVKD. CDR3 sequence: CATNTGPSVNTEAFF. The CDR3 coding sequence is TGTGCCACCAATACAGGACCGAGTGTGAACACTGAAGCTTTCTTT.